Listed here are 27 T cell receptor beta chains from one sample, sequenced in a study of shared T cell receptors in the human thymus. Profiled with immunoSEQ multiplex PCR; TCRdb holds only in-frame clones, not every one. Among about 400,000 clones listed, approximately 95% were seen once. The sequenced sample consisted of thymocytes. The receptors here all came from a human donor.

This chain links TRBV27 with TRBJ2-7, with D possibly matching TRBD2 (7 bases). V shed 2 bases and J shed 4 bases, with 12 bases lying between them. Germline CDR1 reads MNHEY; CDR2 reads SMNVEV (reference sequence). The CDR3 length is 14 residues. CDR3 sequence reads: CASSLKGGGYEQYF. CDR3 coding DNA: TGTGCCAGCAGTTTAAAAGGGGGGGGATACGAGCAGTACTTC.

This clone was observed a handful of times. The chain recombines TRBV13 with TRBJ1-3; 10 bases line up with TRBD1. The CDR3 has 18 residues. J was trimmed by 0 bases and V by 5 bases; bases with no gene match: 10. Germline V gives CDR1 PRHDT, CDR2 FYEKMQ (reference sequence). The CDR3 DNA reads TGTGCCAGCAGCGTACCCCCGGGACAGGGGAACTCTGGAAACACCATATATTTT. It yields the protein CASSVPPGQGNSGNTIYF.

This sequence joins TRBV18 and TRBJ2-3; TRBD1 matches at 9 bases. Germline CDR1 reads KGHSH; CDR2 reads LQKENI. Unmatched junction bases numbered 12, after V lost 8 bases and J lost 3 bases. The length of the CDR3 is 16 residues. CDR3 loop: CASDENRGRGTDTQYF. The CDR3 bases are TGTGCCAGCGATGAAAACAGGGGGCGCGGTACAGATACGCAGTATTTT.

This chain uses TRBV28 with TRBJ1-4, with D unresolved. Per germline, CDR1 MDHEN and CDR2 SYDVKM. The CDR3 spans 11 residues. V lost 2 bases to trimming and J lost 5 bases, with 0 bases between them. The CDR3 spells CASSLNEKLFF. DNA for the CDR3: TGTGCCAGCAGTTTAAATGAAAAACTGTTTTTT.

The J gene is TRBJ2-1, the V gene TRBV7-2; TRBD2 aligns across 11 bases. The germline gives CDR1 SGHTA, CDR2 FQGNSA. CDR3 length: 16 residues. After removal of 3 bases from V and 4 bases from J, the junction contained 5 bases not matched to a gene. The CDR3 DNA reads as TGTGCCAGCAGCTTGTCCCTAGCGGGAGGTTACAATGAGCAGTTCTTC. Protein product: CASSLSLAGGYNEQFF.

The CDR3 region has the DNA TGTGCCAGCAGTTGGACAGGGAACACCGGGGAGCTGTTTTTT. Its translation: CASSWTGNTGELFF. The gene calls are TRBV6-5 and TRBJ2-2; 7 nucleotides agree with TRBD1. The CDR3 spans 14 residues. In germline, CDR1 is MNHEY, CDR2 SVGAGI. The trim removed 4 bases at V and 1 base at J, leaving 0 bases unmatched.

The chain recombines TRBV28 with TRBJ2-3; tentative D call: TRBD1 (6 bases). The CDR3 sequence is 15 residues long. From germline, CDR1 is MDHEN and CDR2 SYDVKM. Trimming removed 3 bases at V and 2 bases at J, with 12 bases between. This CDR3 is CASSLGAGYTDTQYF. The DNA of the CDR3 is TGTGCCAGCAGTTTGGGGGCAGGGTACACAGATACGCAGTATTTT.

CDR3 sequence: CASSFLRHLRHTF. The DNA of the CDR3 is TGTGCCAGCAGTTTCCTCAGGCACCTCCGACACACCTTC. The chain recombines TRBV27 with TRBJ1-2; D remains unclear. The germline V gene has CDR1 MNHEY and CDR2 SMNVEV (reference sequence). The CDR3 loop spans 13 amino acids. The V and J ends lost 3 bases and 12 bases respectively, with 17 bases between them.

The chain is built from TRBV27 and TRBJ1-1, with TRBD1 matching over 7 bases. CDR1 is MNHEY, CDR2 SMNVEV, per germline (reference sequence). CDR3 length: 15 amino acids. Trimming took 6 bases from V and 3 from J; bases not matched to a gene: 10. The CDR3 sequence: CASRPTGAPDTEAFF. DNA for the CDR3: TGTGCCAGCAGGCCTACAGGGGCGCCGGACACTGAAGCTTTCTTT.

The chain carries TRBV15 and TRBJ2-2; 8 positions agree with TRBD1. With V trimmed by 3 bases and J by 0 bases, 12 bases remained unmatched. CDR1 is LNHNV, CDR2 YYDKDF, per germline (reference sequence). The CDR3 consists of 19 residues. This CDR3 reads CATSRKGTGLYANTGELFF. CDR3 nucleotides: TGTGCCACCAGCAGGAAGGGGACAGGCCTTTACGCGAACACCGGGGAGCTGTTTTTT. The full variable domain, rest sourced from reference TRBV15 and TRBJ2-2, is DAMVIQNPRYQVTQFGKPVTLSCSQTLNHNVMYWYQQKSSQAPKLLFHYYDKDFNNEADTPDNFQSRRPNTSFCFLDIRSPGLGDTAMYLCATSRKGTGLYANTGELFFGEGSRLTVL.

The V gene is TRBV6-5, the J gene TRBJ2-5; 10 bases match TRBD2. The CDR3 covers 15 residues. Per germline, CDR1 MNHEY and CDR2 SVGAGI. The trim removed 6 bases at V and 2 bases at J, leaving 6 bases unmatched. The CDR3 reads CASSQAGGTQETQYF. In nucleotides, the CDR3 is TGTGCCAGCAGCCAAGCGGGGGGGACACAAGAGACCCAGTACTTC.

V is TRBV11-3 and J is TRBJ2-3; possible D gene TRBD1, 6 bases. Germline CDR1 SGHNT, CDR2 YENEEA. Trimming cost V 3 bases and J 7 bases, with 8 bases left between them. This CDR3 region has 12 residues. The CDR3 is CASSFTGHTQYF. CDR3 sequence (DNA): TGTGCCAGCAGCTTCACAGGGCATACGCAGTATTTT.

V usage is TRBV27 and J usage is TRBJ1-2; a possible D gene is TRBD1 (6 bases). This CDR3 is built from 13 residues. Germline V gene sequence: CDR1 MNHEY, CDR2 SMNVEV (reference sequence). The germline V and J ends were trimmed by 6 bases and 4 bases, with 12 bases remaining between them. The CDR3: CASRGGQAYGYTF. CDR3 in DNA: TGTGCCAGCAGGGGGGGGCAGGCCTATGGCTACACCTTC.

The chain couples TRBV27 to TRBJ2-7; 9 bases align to TRBD1. V trimming: 4 bases; J trimming: 3 bases; junction bases outside the gene matches: 13. The CDR3 is 17 residues long. CDR1 and CDR2 from the germline V gene are MNHEY and SMNVEV (reference sequence). The CDR3 region is CASSSKTGTGRYYEQYF. The DNA for the CDR3 is TGTGCCAGCAGTTCAAAAACCGGGACAGGGAGATACTACGAGCAGTACTTC.

This clone has a single count. This chain joins TRBV4-2 and TRBJ2-1; D is perhaps TRBD2 (5 bases). V shed 0 bases and J shed 2 bases, with 11 bases lying between them. Per germline, CDR1 LGHNA and CDR2 YNFKEQ. The CDR3 runs 16 residues. The chain's CDR3 is CASSQERASPYNEQFF. CDR3 nucleotides: TGTGCCAGCAGCCAAGAAAGGGCTAGCCCCTACAATGAGCAGTTCTTC.

This clone appeared a single time. The chain links TRBV2 to TRBJ2-7; 11 bases are a match to TRBD1. Per germline, CDR1 SNHLY and CDR2 FYNNEI. The CDR3 contains 18 residues. The junction had 13 bases not matched to a gene; V was cut back by 6 bases and J by 0 bases. The CDR3 nucleotides are TGTGCCAGCAGGCGGACAGGGGGCATCCTAACCTCCTCCTACGAGCAGTACTTC. Translating gives CASRRTGGILTSSYEQYF.

This clone was seen just once. V usage is TRBV6-5 and J usage is TRBJ2-7; the match to TRBD2 covers 8 bases. With V trimmed by 5 bases and J by 9 bases, 12 bases remained unmatched. The CDR3 runs 14 residues. Germline lookup yields CDR1 MNHEY and CDR2 SVGAGI. The CDR3 loop reads CASSATAGGCGQYF. The CDR3 DNA reads TGTGCCAGCAGTGCAACGGCGGGAGGATGCGGGCAGTACTTC.

The chain uses TRBV5-1 and TRBJ2-7; 9 bases fit TRBD2. The CDR3 spans 16 residues. V shed 2 bases and J 6 bases; nucleotides not matched to a gene: 12. From germline, CDR1 is SGHRS and CDR2 YFSETQ. CDR3 protein: CASSLLGREGHREQYF. CDR3 coding DNA: TGCGCCAGCAGCTTACTCGGGCGGGAGGGCCACCGCGAGCAGTACTTC.

V and J are TRBV21-1 and TRBJ2-1; the table assigns TRBD2, which was not confirmed against the DNA. TRBV21-1 corresponds to a pseudogene. The CDR3 sequence is 17 residues long. As DNA, the CDR3 is TGTGCCAGCAGCAATCCTTTGACTAGCGGGAGATTCCATGAGCAGTTCTTC. Its protein product is CASSNPLTSGRFHEQFF.

About this clone: Relative to the germline gene, one junction end is altered; a read error may explain this. The same CDR3 can be traced to other DNA sequences in this sample. The gene calls are TRBV25-1 and TRBJ1-4, with no clear D. The CDR3 contains 13 residues. CDR1 is MGHDK and CDR2 is SYGVNS in the germline V gene. The CDR3 spells CATKPWGNEKLFF. The DNA of the CDR3 is TGCGCCACTAAACCCTGGGGTAATGAAAAACTGTTTTTT.

The V and J genes are TRBV5-4 and TRBJ2-3; 10 bases map to TRBD1. The V and J ends lost 4 bases and 6 bases, in that order; junction bases with no gene match: 11. Per germline, CDR1 SGHNT and CDR2 YYREEE (reference sequence). The CDR3 covers 16 residues. Here the CDR3 reads CASSPLSGDRGDTQYF. The CDR3 DNA sequence: TGTGCCAGCAGCCCGCTGTCCGGGGACAGGGGCGATACGCAGTATTTT.

The chain has TRBV18 and TRBJ2-3; TRBD1 agrees at 9 bases. This CDR3 is built from 17 residues. Germline V gene lookup returns CDR1 KGHSH and CDR2 LQKENI. The trim removed 3 bases at V and 3 bases at J, leaving 10 bases unmatched. CDR3 DNA: TGTGCCAGCTCACCTCGCCACTCCGGGACAGGGACAGATACGCAGTATTTT. Amino acid sequence: CASSPRHSGTGTDTQYF.

V and J are TRBV7-2 and TRBJ2-2; 9 bases are shared with TRBD2. After removal of 0 bases from V and 7 bases from J, the junction contained 18 bases not matched to a gene. Per the germline V gene, CDR1 is SGHTA and CDR2 is FQGNSA. The CDR3 loop spans 20 amino acids. The CDR3 DNA sequence: TGTGCCAGCAGCTTAGCCGCCCTATCTTTAGCGGGAGCGCGCGGCGGGGAGCTGTTTTTT. Its protein is CASSLAALSLAGARGGELFF.

V usage is TRBV5-1 and J usage is TRBJ1-2; D gene ambiguous. V lost 1 base, J lost 6 bases, and 10 bases lay in between. This CDR3 is 13 amino acids long. Germline lookup yields CDR1 SGHRS and CDR2 YFSETQ. The CDR3 sequence: CASSLSAGDGYTF. DNA of the CDR3: TGCGCCAGCAGCTTGTCCGCTGGTGATGGCTACACCTTC.

J is TRBJ2-1 and V is TRBV14; D uncertain. Trimming removed 0 bases at V and 0 bases at J, with 6 bases between. The CDR3 covers 15 residues. Germline loops: CDR1 SGHDN, CDR2 FVKESK. The CDR3 DNA follows: TGTGCCAGCAGCCAAGAACCAGCCTCCTACAATGAGCAGTTCTTC. This sequence encodes CASSQEPASYNEQFF.

V and J are TRBV7-6 and TRBJ2-1; 13 nucleotides line up with TRBD2. V lost 2 bases to trimming and J lost 8 bases; unmatched junction nucleotides: 9. Germline CDR1 reads SGHVS; CDR2 reads FNYEAQ. The CDR3 length is 17 residues. The CDR3 DNA sequence: TGTGCCAGCAGCTTACTTGGACTAGCGGGAGTAATGGATGAGCAGTTCTTC. As protein: CASSLLGLAGVMDEQFF.

The CDR3, as DNA: TGCAGCGTCCCTGCGGACAGGGGAAACTATGGCTACACCTTC. Residues: CSVPADRGNYGYTF. The J gene is TRBJ1-2, the V gene TRBV29-1; TRBD1 matches at 9 bases. CDR3 length equals 14 residues. With 6 bases clipped from V and 2 bases from J, the junction kept 7 bases outside the gene matches. CDR1 and CDR2 (germline): SQVTM, ANQGSEA.